These 13 T cell receptor beta chains share one sample of origin, sequenced in a study of T-cell reconstitution after alpha-beta-depleted transplantation in children (TCRdb year 2016). Preparation of the library involved PCR. TCRdb names Illumina HiSeq 2500 as the instrument used. TCR libraries were prepared with molecular barcoding, using unique molecular identifiers to normalize TCRbeta repertoire quantification. Starting from the raw public reads, TCRdb applied fastp trimming at Q25, assembled clones with MiXCR and retained in-frame beta chains. Every CDR3 protein is listed once, alongside the most common genes and DNA of its rows. The sample yields about 210,000 distinct CDR3 sequences; roughly a sixth were counted once. Roughly two fifths of the sample belongs to the ten largest clones. The sample's treatment or condition label, decoded: allogeneic hematopoietic cell transplantation with graft depleted of TCRalphabeta T cells and CD19 B cells.

Material: PBMCs, mostly from graft donor cells, obtained 360 days after TCRalphabeta/CD19-depleted stem cell transplant. The receptors derive from a male patient aged 2-15 years who had a stem cell transplant for acute lymphoblastic leukemia, so the T cells may come from the graft donor.

V usage is TRBV12-3 or TRBV12-4 and J usage is TRBJ2-5, with a weak D call TRBD2 (6 bases). Trimming cost V 7 bases and J 5 bases, with 20 bases left between them. The length of the CDR3 is 15 residues. CDR3 protein: CASTQGEGGGETQYF. The CDR3 region has the DNA TGTGCCAGCACCCAGGGCGAGGGAGGTGGGGAGACCCAGTACTTC.

The chain couples TRBV10-2 to TRBJ2-7, with 9 bases that match TRBD1. J gave up 5 bases and V 5 bases, and 1 base lay outside the gene matches. The germline CDR1 and CDR2 sequences are WSHSY and SAAADI. The CDR3 is 12 amino acids. The CDR3 DNA sequence: TGCGCCAGCAGTACAGGGGGCCACGAGCAGTACTTC. It yields the protein CASSTGGHEQYF.

The chain employs TRBV3-1 and TRBJ1-5; 7 nucleotides match TRBD1. The CDR3 has 17 amino acids. Germline CDR1 is LGHDT and CDR2 is YNNKEL (reference sequence). Losses at the gene ends were 3 bases for V and 7 bases for J; bases not matched to a gene: 15. CDR3 DNA: TGTGCCAGCAGCCAGGCCGTGACTTGGACAGGTGAACAGCCCCAGCATTTT. It codes for CASSQAVTWTGEQPQHF.

This chain joins TRBV20-1 and TRBJ1-4; D is unclear. Trimming left V 1 base short and J 6 bases short, with 6 bases between. The CDR3 contains 12 residues. Germline CDR1 and CDR2: DFQATT and SNEGSKA (reference sequence). The CDR3 loop reads CSARVTHEKLFF. The CDR3 region has the DNA TGCAGTGCTAGAGTTACCCATGAAAAACTGTTTTTT.

This clonotype was recorded at least ten times. The chain carries TRBV27 and TRBJ1-1; D may be TRBD1 (6 bases). The CDR3 consists of 14 residues. V lost 11 bases, J lost 4 bases, and 20 bases lay in between. From germline, CDR1 is MNHEY and CDR2 SMNVEV (reference sequence). CDR3 amino acids: CASRRGGLATEAFF. The CDR3 DNA sequence: TGTGCCTCCCGAAGAGGGGGGTTGGCCACTGAAGCTTTCTTT.

This sequence joins TRBV7-8 and TRBJ2-7; the match to TRBD1 covers 8 bases. The V gene end was trimmed by 2 bases and the J gene end by 0 bases; junction bases not matched to a gene: 12. Germline CDR1 and CDR2: SGHVS and FQNEAQ. The CDR3 extends over 18 amino acids. CDR3 in amino acids: CASSLRVPTGVSSYEQYF. In DNA form, the CDR3 reads TGTGCCAGCAGCTTAAGGGTACCGACAGGGGTGAGCTCCTACGAGCAGTACTTC. Supplemented by reference TRBV7-8 and TRBJ2-7, the full variable domain reads GAGVSQSPRYKVAKRGQDVALRCDPISGHVSLFWYQQALGQGPEFLTYFQNEAQLDKSGLPSDRFFAERPEGSVSTLKIQRTQQEDSAVYLCASSLRVPTGVSSYEQYFGPGTRLTVT.

The chain couples TRBV12-3 or TRBV12-4 to TRBJ1-1, with D possibly being TRBD1 (6 bases). V was pared by 7 bases and J by 2 bases, with 14 bases between. This CDR3 region has 14 residues. In DNA, the CDR3 is TGTGCCAGCACCGGACAGCATTCCAACACTGAAGCTTTCTTT. It specifies CASTGQHSNTEAFF.

The genes are TRBV18 and TRBJ2-3; TRBD1 aligns across 10 bases. CDR1 and CDR2 (germline): KGHSH, LQKENI. V was pared by 4 bases and J by 6 bases, with 7 bases of the junction left unmatched. CDR3 length: 15 residues. The DNA of the CDR3 is TGTGCCAGCTCACTCCGACAGGGGGCCTCGGATACGCAGTATTTT. Protein: CASSLRQGASDTQYF.

This clonotype was observed a few times. V is TRBV10-3 and J is TRBJ1-1; unclear D gene. Per germline, CDR1 ENHRY and CDR2 SYGVKD. The CDR3 has 14 amino acids. With 8 bases removed from V and 6 bases from J, the gap between germline ends came to 19 bases. The CDR3 region has the DNA TGTGCCATCTCCCTAAGGGCAGTAGGCCCTGAAGCTTTCTTT. As protein: CAISLRAVGPEAFF.

The rearrangement uses TRBV29-1 and TRBJ2-5, with 10 bases lining up with TRBD2. Germline loops: CDR1 SQVTM, CDR2 ANQGSEA. After removal of 0 bases from V and 4 bases from J, the junction contained 11 bases not matched to a gene. The CDR3 consists of 17 residues. The CDR3, as DNA: TGCAGCGTTGAAGACCCTGCCCTAGCGGGAGAGAGAGAGACCCAGTACTTC. This gives the protein CSVEDPALAGERETQYF. The entire variable domain, with the rest obtained from reference TRBV29-1 and TRBJ2-5, is as follows: SAVISQKPSRDICQRGTSLTIQCQVDSQVTMMFWYRQQPGQSLTLIATANQGSEATYESGFVIDKFPISRPNLTFSTLTVSNMSPEDSSIYLCSVEDPALAGERETQYFGPGTRLLVL.

The J gene is TRBJ2-7, the V gene TRBV7-6; D unresolved. CDR3 length: 14 residues. Germline V lookup: CDR1 SGHVS, CDR2 FNYEAQ. V dropped 6 bases and J dropped 7 bases, with 19 bases sitting between them. This CDR3 reads CASSPGPADGEQYF. CDR3 DNA: TGTGCCAGCAGTCCAGGTCCGGCTGATGGGGAGCAGTACTTC.

This clonotype has only a few counts. This chain joins TRBV20-1 and TRBJ1-1; D uncertain. Germline V gene sequence: CDR1 DFQATT, CDR2 SNEGSKA (reference sequence). The length of the CDR3 is 9 residues. V was trimmed by 2 bases and J by 11 bases, leaving 6 bases between them. Here the CDR3 reads CSARNEAFF. The DNA of the CDR3 is TGCAGTGCTAGAAACGAGGCTTTCTTT.

The chain employs TRBV27 and TRBJ2-3; D remains unclear. V was pared by 2 bases and J by 1 base, with 7 bases between. Germline lookup yields CDR1 MNHEY and CDR2 SMNVEV (reference sequence). CDR3 length: 14 amino acids. The DNA for the CDR3 is TGTGCCAGCAGTTTACGCCCAGGCACAGATACGCAGTATTTT. Protein: CASSLRPGTDTQYF.